This TCR beta chain was sequenced in a study of T-cell memory formation after mild COVID-19. As for the study in general: The two donors had largely donor-specific TCR clusters.

The 5'RACE method, run with constant-segment primers, produced TCR alpha and TCR beta cDNA libraries (carrying sample barcodes and UMIs). In TCRdb, the 5' RACE reads were re-called with MiXCR into one record per CDR3 protein. The sample holds approximately 500,000 distinct CDR3 sequences, around a quarter seen once. The CDR3 has 15 residues. CDR1 is SGHNT, CDR2 YENEEA, per germline. V lost 1 base to trimming and J lost 1 base, with 8 bases between them. Concerning this clonotype: Its specificity is not known.

Points from the study as a whole: Balance between CD4 and CD8 was seen in clones contracting day 15 to 85, and a CD4+ lean was seen in later expanders. CD8+ contracting clones occupied EMRA, while CD4+ ones occupied mainly CM and EM.

This TCR was recovered from an adult woman who had mild COVID-19 (a few samples of this study predate the infection). Cell type and time point are not known. What was sequenced was PBMCs or a T cell subset sorted from them (not recorded which). V gene TRBV11-3 combines with J gene TRBJ1-5; D is unclear. CDR3 DNA sequence: TGTGCCAGCAGCTTAGGCGGAGTAAGCAATCAGCCCCAGCATTTT. Protein product: CASSLGGVSNQPQHF.